This T cell receptor beta chain was sequenced during a study of OX40 agonist ivuxolimab in advanced cancers. This clone occurred once. Measured with immunoSEQ multiplex PCR; TCRdb has only the in-frame clones, and not every one. Here the sample spans just over 50,000 clones, around nine tenths being singletons. The germline gives CDR1 KGHSH, CDR2 LQKENI. This CDR3 has 12 amino acids. V was cut by 2 bases and J by 6 bases, with 6 bases left in between. The sequence was collected from an adult with an advanced solid tumor such as melanoma, head and neck, liver or kidney cancer. V usage is TRBV18 and J usage is TRBJ2-3; D unclear. Source: CD4+ or CD8+ T cells sorted from blood, taken in a trial of the OX40 agonist ivuxolimab. The CDR3 sequence: CASSPIGDTQYF. DNA for the CDR3: TGTGCCAGCTCACCAATTGGCGATACGCAGTATTTT.